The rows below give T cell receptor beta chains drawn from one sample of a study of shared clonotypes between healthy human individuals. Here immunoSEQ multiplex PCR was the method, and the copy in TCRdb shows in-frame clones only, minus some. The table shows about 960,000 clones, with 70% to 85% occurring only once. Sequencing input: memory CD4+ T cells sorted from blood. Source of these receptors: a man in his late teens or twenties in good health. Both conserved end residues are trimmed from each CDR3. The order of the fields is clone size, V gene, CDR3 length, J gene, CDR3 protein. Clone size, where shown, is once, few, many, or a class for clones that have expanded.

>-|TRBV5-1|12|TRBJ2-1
ASSWGTSGGEQF
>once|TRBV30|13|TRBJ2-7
AWSGGTGRLDHKY
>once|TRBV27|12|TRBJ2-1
ASSLRRGEMGQF
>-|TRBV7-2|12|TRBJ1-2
ASSLLQGVDGYT
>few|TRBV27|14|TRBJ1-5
ASSSFKILGNQPQH
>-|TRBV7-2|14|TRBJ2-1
ASSLYGDSSYNEQF
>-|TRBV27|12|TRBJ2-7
ASSNPGPSDEQY
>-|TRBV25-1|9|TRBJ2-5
ASRLGGTQY
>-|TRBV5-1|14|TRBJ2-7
ASSLGHRTVGYEQY
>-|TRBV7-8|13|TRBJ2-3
ASSFELAVTDTQY
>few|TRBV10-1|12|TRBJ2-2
ASSESGGGGELF
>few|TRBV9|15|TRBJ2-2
ASSVGGGGPWPGELF
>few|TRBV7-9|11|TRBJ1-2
ASSLLRGHGYT
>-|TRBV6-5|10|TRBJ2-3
AGQGSRDTQY
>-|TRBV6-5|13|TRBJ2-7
ASSYGSGGGYEQY
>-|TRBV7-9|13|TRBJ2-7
ASSLGLRDLDEQY
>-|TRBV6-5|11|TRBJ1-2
ASSPGLNYGYT
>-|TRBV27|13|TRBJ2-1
ASIPQGQGYNEQF
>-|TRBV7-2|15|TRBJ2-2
ASSLSGTSGRTGELF
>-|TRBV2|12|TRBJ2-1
ASSLLAGRNEQF
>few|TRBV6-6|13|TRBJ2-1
ASSSTGQGGNEQF
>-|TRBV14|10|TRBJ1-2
ASSQAGYGYT
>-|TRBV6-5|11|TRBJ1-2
ASTGPRNYGYT
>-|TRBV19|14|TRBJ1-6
ASSIAAGIDDSPLH
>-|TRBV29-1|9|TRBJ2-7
SAEGEKGQY
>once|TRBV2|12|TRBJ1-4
ASMKDRGREKLF
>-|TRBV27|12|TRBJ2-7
ASRPGQSSYEQY
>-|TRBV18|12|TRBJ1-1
ASSPPSVNTEAF
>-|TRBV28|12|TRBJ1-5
ASTPGGRGQPQH